The 9 T cell receptor beta chains presented below share a single source sample, sequenced in a study of shared clonotypes between healthy human individuals. Libraries were prepared by immunoSEQ multiplex PCR; TCRdb keeps only in-frame clonotypes and omits some of them. This sample has 1.4 million to 1.5 million clones, with more than 95% found just once. The material sequenced was naive CD4+ T cells sorted from blood. The sample's subset: CD45RA+ positively selected. The receptors stem from a man under 40 in good health.

The chain uses TRBV5-1 and TRBJ2-5, with 12 bases that match TRBD2. The CDR3 loop spans 17 amino acids. Germline V gene sequence: CDR1 SGHRS, CDR2 YFSETQ. With 4 bases clipped from V and 3 bases from J, the junction kept 10 bases outside the gene matches. The CDR3 DNA reads as TGCGCCAGCAGCATCTCACTAGCGGGAGGATTAAAAGAGACCCAGTACTTC. Protein product: CASSISLAGGLKETQYF.

The chain couples TRBV7-2 to TRBJ1-4, with 7 bases fitting TRBD1. Germline loops: CDR1 SGHTA, CDR2 FQGNSA. The CDR3 spans 15 residues. V gave up 2 bases and J gave up 12 bases; unmatched junction bases: 12. CDR3 sequence (DNA): TGTGCCAGCAGCTTAAGGACAGGTGGTCCGAAGGAACTGTTTTTT. Residues: CASSLRTGGPKELFF.

The chain combines TRBV19 with TRBJ1-1, with D tentatively TRBD1 (5 bases). The CDR3 has 17 residues. V lost 6 bases and J 1 base, leaving 21 bases between the germline ends. Germline values: CDR1 LNHDA, CDR2 SQIVND (reference sequence). Here the CDR3 reads CASSRQGESEKNTEAFF. CDR3 coding DNA: TGTGCCAGTAGCCGCCAAGGGGAGTCCGAAAAGAACACTGAAGCTTTCTTT.

The chain employs TRBV5-4 and TRBJ2-1, with 11 bases identical to TRBD2. There are 16 residues in the CDR3. The V and J ends lost 4 bases and 6 bases, in that order; junction bases with no gene match: 9. Germline loops: CDR1 SGHNT, CDR2 YYREEE (reference sequence). CDR3 bases: TGTGCCAGCAGCATCACCGGGACTAGCGGAGGCAATGAGCAGTTCTTC. Its translation: CASSITGTSGGNEQFF. Full variable domain (missing parts from reference TRBV5-4 and TRBJ2-1): ETGVTQSPTHLIKTRGQQVTLRCSSQSGHNTVSWYQQALGQGPQFIFQYYREEENGRGNFPPRFSGLQFPNYSSELNVNALELDDSALYLCASSITGTSGGNEQFFGPGTRLTVL.

As for this clone: Distinct nucleotide sequences in the sample also encode this CDR3. This chain connects TRBV11-3 to TRBJ2-1; D possibly corresponds to TRBD1 (5 bases). V dropped 1 base and J dropped 5 bases, with 6 bases sitting between them. Per germline, CDR1 SGHNT and CDR2 YENEEA. The CDR3 consists of 13 residues. This chain's CDR3 is CASSLVGDNEQFF. Here the CDR3 DNA reads TGTGCCAGCAGCTTAGTAGGGGACAATGAGCAGTTCTTC. The complete variable domain, with remaining parts taken from reference TRBV11-3 and TRBJ2-1, reads EAGVVQSPRYKIIEKKQPVAFWCNPISGHNTLYWYLQNLGQGPELLIRYENEEAVDDSQLPKDRFSAERLKGVDSTLKIQPAELGDSAVYLCASSLVGDNEQFFGPGTRLTVL.

The chain combines TRBV12-5 with TRBJ2-7, with D possibly matching TRBD1 (6 bases). CDR1 is LGHNT, CDR2 FRNRAP, per germline. Deletions cut 1 base from V and 7 bases from J, with 17 bases between. There are 15 residues in the CDR3. The CDR3 loop is CASGLESGTSREQYF. CDR3 DNA sequence: TGTGCTAGTGGTTTGGAGTCAGGGACATCGAGGGAGCAGTACTTC.

The J gene is TRBJ1-2, the V gene TRBV25-1; 8 positions match TRBD1. This CDR3 has 13 amino acids. The J segment lost 6 bases and the V segment lost 4 bases, leaving 4 bases of the junction unmatched. Germline CDR1 is MGHDK and CDR2 is SYGVNS. The CDR3 is CASSGQGLHGYTF. The CDR3 coding sequence is TGTGCCAGCAGTGGACAGGGGTTGCATGGCTACACCTTC.

In regard to this clone: This specimen includes other DNA sequences encoding the same CDR3. The chain joins TRBV10-3 to TRBJ2-3; 12 bases match TRBD2. CDR1 and CDR2 from the germline V gene are ENHRY and SYGVKD. J was trimmed by 4 bases and V by 5 bases; bases with no gene match: 4. This CDR3 contains 15 residues. The CDR3 is CAISPGLAGSDTQYF. The CDR3, as DNA: TGTGCCATCAGTCCGGGACTAGCGGGTTCAGATACGCAGTATTTT.

This clone was seen once. The genes are TRBV6-1 and TRBJ2-7; D gene uncertain. Germline V gene lookup returns CDR1 MNHNS and CDR2 SASEGT. Trimming pared 7 bases from V and 2 bases from J, leaving 15 bases between. This CDR3 spans 14 amino acids. CDR3 DNA: TGTGCCAGCATTCCGCGCGGTAGACCCTACGAGCAGTACTTC. Its translation is CASIPRGRPYEQYF.